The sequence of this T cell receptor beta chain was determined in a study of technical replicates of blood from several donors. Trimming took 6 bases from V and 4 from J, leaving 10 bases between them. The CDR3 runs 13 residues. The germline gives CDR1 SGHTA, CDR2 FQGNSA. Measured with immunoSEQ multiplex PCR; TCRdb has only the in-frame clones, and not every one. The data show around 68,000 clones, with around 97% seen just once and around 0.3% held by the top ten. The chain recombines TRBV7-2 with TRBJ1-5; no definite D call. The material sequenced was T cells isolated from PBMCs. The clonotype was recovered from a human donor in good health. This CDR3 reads CASSMGGNQPQHF. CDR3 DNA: TGTGCCAGCAGTATGGGAGGAAATCAGCCCCAGCATTTT.